The 14 T cell receptor beta chains given below trace back to one sample, sequenced in a study of blood T cell repertoires in COVID-19. Clones were read by immunoSEQ multiplex PCR, and TCRdb kept only the in-frame ones, dropping some. The table lists about 250,000 clones, more than 70% of them singletons. The sequencing input was peripheral blood. All receptors come from a woman aged 25 to 39 with COVID-19, enrolled during active disease.

The rearrangement links TRBV4-1 to TRBJ1-3; D is unresolved. Germline V gene data show CDR1 as MGHRA and CDR2 as YSYEKL. The CDR3 length is 17 residues. V dropped 1 base and J dropped 0 bases, with 13 bases sitting between them. CDR3 loop: CASSQVVVAFSGNTIYF. In DNA, the CDR3 is TGCGCCAGCAGCCAAGTGGTAGTCGCTTTCTCTGGAAACACCATATATTTT.

The chain uses TRBV13 and TRBJ2-2, with 7 bases matching TRBD1. This CDR3 is built from 17 residues. Germline V gene lookup returns CDR1 PRHDT and CDR2 FYEKMQ (reference sequence). V shed 5 bases and J 3 bases; nucleotides not matched to a gene: 12. The CDR3 DNA reads TGTGCCAGCAGCCAACTTGCGACAGGGTTGGACACCGGGGAGCTGTTTTTT. Residues: CASSQLATGLDTGELFF.

The chain joins TRBV5-1 to TRBJ1-1; 10 bases map to TRBD1. The V segment lost 0 bases and the J segment 5 bases; nucleotides outside the gene matches: 4. CDR1 is SGHRS and CDR2 is YFSETQ in the germline V gene. CDR3 length: 15 amino acids. CDR3 protein: CASSLGDRGGTEAFF. In DNA form, the CDR3 reads TGCGCCAGCAGCTTGGGGGACAGGGGAGGGACTGAAGCTTTCTTT.

The chain is built from TRBV18 and TRBJ1-5; the D gene is possibly TRBD1 (6 bases). Trimming took 3 bases from V and 0 from J, leaving 12 bases between them. Germline CDR1 reads KGHSH; CDR2 reads LQKENI. The CDR3 loop spans 16 amino acids. Here the CDR3 reads CASSPGTPSSNQPQHF. For the CDR3, the DNA is TGTGCCAGCTCACCTGGGACACCTTCTAGCAATCAGCCCCAGCATTTT.

This clone was counted a few times. The rearrangement joins TRBV6-5 to TRBJ1-1, with D hard to call. The V end was cut by 5 bases, the J end by 0 bases, with 7 bases between. This CDR3 is 13 amino acids long. Germline V CDR1 and CDR2: MNHEY, SVGAGI. CDR3 DNA sequence: TGTGCCAGCAGTCAGGTACTGAACACTGAAGCTTTCTTT. This translates into CASSQVLNTEAFF.

This chain uses TRBV7-9 with TRBJ1-4; D ambiguous. The length of the CDR3 is 16 residues. Germline CDR1 is SEHNR and CDR2 is FQNEAQ (reference sequence). Trimming took off 2 bases at V and 0 bases at J, with 10 bases between the two ends. CDR3 sequence: CASSLSVASTNEKLFF. CDR3 DNA: TGTGCCAGCAGCTTATCCGTGGCTTCAACTAATGAAAAACTGTTTTTT. The variable domain in full, with the rest retrieved from reference TRBV7-9 and TRBJ1-4, is DTGVSQNPRHKITKRGQNVTFRCDPISEHNRLYWYRQTLGQGPEFLTYFQNEAQLEKSRLLSDRFSAERPKGSFSTLEIQRTEQGDSAMYLCASSLSVASTNEKLFFGSGTQLSVL.

This rearrangement joins TRBV5-1 to TRBJ2-4; TRBD2 might be the D (6 bases). This CDR3 comprises 15 residues. Trimming stripped 0 bases from V and 3 bases from J, with 10 bases between. Germline CDR1 SGHRS, CDR2 YFSETQ. The CDR3 DNA sequence: TGCGCCAGCAGCTTGGAGGCGGGGAACAAAAACATTCAGTACTTC. Translation gives CASSLEAGNKNIQYF.

The chain couples TRBV28 to TRBJ2-3, with D unresolved. Between the trimmed V and J ends, which lost 9 bases and 1 base, there was a span of 8 bases. Germline V CDR1 and CDR2: MDHEN, SYDVKM. The CDR3 length is 12 residues. CDR3 DNA: TGTGCCAGTTCAGAGGGCACAGATACGCAGTATTTT. Encoded protein: CASSEGTDTQYF. Supplemented by reference TRBV28 and TRBJ2-3, the full variable domain reads DVKVTQSSRYLVKRTGEKVFLECVQDMDHENMFWYRQDPGLGLRLIYFSYDVKMKEKGDIPEGYSVSREKKERFSLILESASTNQTSMYLCASSEGTDTQYFGPGTRLTVL.

The chain uses TRBV28 and TRBJ2-5, with 7 bases identical to TRBD1. The CDR3 runs 14 residues. Germline V gene lookup returns CDR1 MDHEN and CDR2 SYDVKM. Germline trimming cut 5 bases from V and 0 bases from J; bases unmatched to any gene: 3. CDR3 amino acids: CASSDGQDQETQYF. As DNA, the CDR3 is TGTGCCAGCAGTGACGGACAGGACCAAGAGACCCAGTACTTC.

This clone has only a few counts. The chain employs TRBV2 and TRBJ2-2; possible D gene TRBD1, 6 bases. The V gene lost 0 bases and the J gene lost 6 bases, with 17 bases spanning the gap. The CDR3 consists of 17 residues. The germline gives CDR1 SNHLY, CDR2 FYNNEI. The CDR3 sequence: CASSEAVARGDSGELFF. CDR3 nucleotides: TGTGCCAGCAGTGAAGCGGTTGCCAGGGGAGATTCCGGGGAGCTGTTTTTT.

This chain connects TRBV5-1 to TRBJ2-7; D might be TRBD2 (5 bases). The V and J ends lost 4 bases and 3 bases respectively, with 17 bases between them. The CDR3 sequence is 15 residues long. Germline values: CDR1 SGHRS, CDR2 YFSETQ. This CDR3 reads CASSLLGGRVYEQYF. The CDR3 bases are TGCGCCAGCAGCCTCCTGGGCGGGCGGGTCTACGAGCAGTACTTC.

The chain recombines TRBV7-8 with TRBJ2-3; the D is unclear. Germline CDR1 and CDR2: SGHVS and FQNEAQ. The CDR3 extends over 11 amino acids. The ends were cut back, 2 bases at V and 5 bases at J, with 2 bases in the middle. CDR3 amino acids: CASSLLDTQYF. CDR3 bases: TGTGCCAGCAGCTTACTAGATACGCAGTATTTT.

This clone has just a few counts. The chain uses TRBV28 and TRBJ1-5; D gene unclear. V lost 3 bases to trimming and J lost 0 bases, with 6 bases between them. The CDR3 length is 14 residues. Looked up from germline, CDR1 is MDHEN and CDR2 is SYDVKM. As DNA, the CDR3 is TGTGCCAGCAGTTTTCAGATTAGCAATCAGCCCCAGCATTTT. Its translation: CASSFQISNQPQHF. The full variable domain, in which reference TRBV28 and TRBJ1-5 provide the parts outside the CDR3, is DVKVTQSSRYLVKRTGEKVFLECVQDMDHENMFWYRQDPGLGLRLIYFSYDVKMKEKGDIPEGYSVSREKKERFSLILESASTNQTSMYLCASSFQISNQPQHFGDGTRLSIL.

The CDR3 DNA follows: TGTGCCACCAGTGGCGCCCCCCAGGCCGGGAACTCTGGAAACACCATATATTTT. Encoded protein: CATSGAPQAGNSGNTIYF. This sequence joins TRBV24-1 and TRBJ1-3, with D unclear. Per germline, CDR1 KGHDR and CDR2 SFDVKD. Trimming left V 5 bases short and J 0 bases short, with 19 bases between. This CDR3 contains 18 residues.